The 30 T cell receptor beta chains presented below share a single source sample, sequenced in a study of T cells in Graves' hyperthyroidism and ophthalmopathy. RNA transcripts yielded amplified TCR beta CDR3 regions. First-round RT-PCR targeting the TCR CDR3 was performed with the HTBI primer set. TCRdb reprocessed the multiplex PCR reads via MiXCR and lists one record per CDR3 protein. This table has around 560,000 distinct CDR3 sequences, roughly a sixth appearing once. The material sequenced was blood. The receptor source for this set is a woman between 18 and 30 years old with Graves' hyperthyroidism.

This clonotype was detected ten times or more. A read error may produce the germline difference seen at one junction end. This chain connects TRBV10-3 to TRBJ2-5, with 7 bases identical to TRBD1. The CDR3 is 14 amino acids. Germline loops: CDR1 ENHRY, CDR2 SYGVKD. For the CDR3, the DNA is TGTGCCATAAGTGCCGGGACAGAACAAGAGACCCAGTACTTC. Its protein product is CAISAGTEQETQYF.

This clonotype has at least ten counts. The rearrangement uses TRBV12-3 or TRBV12-4 and TRBJ2-1, with D possibly called TRBD1 or TRBD2 (5 bases each). The CDR3 consists of 14 residues. The germline V and J ends were trimmed by 1 base and 8 bases, with 12 bases remaining between them. The CDR3 here is CASSLGTLGDEQFF. The CDR3 bases are TGTGCCAGCAGTTTAGGGACTCTGGGGGATGAGCAGTTCTTC.

Comment on this clonotype: At one end, the junction sequence differs from germline, possibly due to a read error. The chain joins TRBV5-6 to TRBJ2-1; 7 bases are shared with TRBD2. This CDR3 has 13 amino acids. Germline CDR1 and CDR2: SGHDT and YYEEEE. DNA for the CDR3: TGTGCCAGCAGCTTGGGCCTAGCGGACTTCCTTGGCTTC. Its protein is CASSLGLADFLGF.

This clonotype was recorded at least ten times. The rearrangement joins TRBV18 to TRBJ2-5, with TRBD2 matching 10 bases. The V segment lost 2 bases and the J segment 5 bases; nucleotides outside the gene matches: 2. This CDR3 has 14 residues. Per the germline V gene, CDR1 is KGHSH and CDR2 is LQKENI. DNA for the CDR3: TGTGCCAGCTCACCAAGGACTAGCGGTGAGACCCAGTACTTC. This translates into CASSPRTSGETQYF.

This clonotype was seen at least ten times. The genes are TRBV20-1 and TRBJ2-1; 15 bases are shared with TRBD2. V was pared by 6 bases and J by 1 base, with 4 bases of the junction left unmatched. There are 16 residues in the CDR3. The V gene's germline CDR1 is DFQATT and CDR2 SNEGSKA (reference sequence). The CDR3 is CSAGLAGGVSYNEQFF. The CDR3, as DNA: TGCAGTGCCGGACTAGCGGGGGGGGTGTCCTACAATGAGCAGTTCTTC.

This chain joins TRBV20-1 and TRBJ2-5; 8 positions match TRBD2. Germline CDR1 reads DFQATT; CDR2 reads SNEGSKA (reference sequence). CDR3 length: 15 residues. V lost 2 bases and J lost 2; bases outside the gene matches: 7. The CDR3 DNA is TGCAGTGCTAGATCGAAGAGCGGGGGTCAAGAGACCCAGTACTTC. It specifies CSARSKSGGQETQYF.

This clonotype occurred a few times. The chain uses TRBV5-4 and TRBJ2-3, with 13 bases aligning to TRBD2. Per germline, CDR1 SGHNT and CDR2 YYREEE (reference sequence). The length of the CDR3 is 17 residues. After removal of 3 bases from V and 4 bases from J, the junction contained 8 bases not matched to a gene. This chain's CDR3 is CASSYPGLAGFADTQYF. The CDR3 region has the DNA TGTGCCAGCAGCTATCCGGGACTAGCGGGATTCGCAGATACGCAGTATTTT.

This clonotype was detected many times. The J gene is TRBJ2-1, the V gene TRBV29-1, with TRBD2 matching 8 bases. This CDR3 comprises 13 residues. Germline V CDR1 and CDR2: SQVTM, ANQGSEA. Trimming removed 3 bases from V and 3 bases from J; junction bases left unmatched: 1. The DNA for the CDR3 is TGCAGCGTTGAGGGGACTAGCTACAATGAGCAGTTCTTC. As protein: CSVEGTSYNEQFF.

Concerning this clonotype: One end of the junction fails to match germline, which may point to a read error. The chain employs TRBV6-1 and TRBJ2-2; 10 bases line up with TRBD2. Germline V gives CDR1 MNHNS, CDR2 SASEGT. CDR3 size: 14 residues. CDR3 sequence reads: CVSGLAGVTGELFF. The CDR3 bases are TGTGTCAGCGGCCTAGCGGGAGTCACCGGGGAGCTGTTTTTT.

This clonotype was seen many times. The chain recombines TRBV2 with TRBJ2-7; D is unresolved. Germline values: CDR1 SNHLY, CDR2 FYNNEI. Trimming removed 1 base from V and 6 bases from J, with 19 bases in between. The length of the CDR3 is 16 residues. CDR3 bases: TGTGCCAGCAGTGAAGTGAGTGGTGTGGGTGGGCGCGAGCAGTACTTC. It encodes CASSEVSGVGGREQYF.

The V and J genes are TRBV20-1 and TRBJ2-2, with 9 bases fitting TRBD2. From germline, CDR1 is DFQATT and CDR2 SNEGSKA (reference sequence). J lost 6 bases, V lost 2 bases, and 4 bases had no gene match. The CDR3 is made up of 14 amino acids. This chain's CDR3 is CSARRLAGSGELFF. In DNA form, the CDR3 reads TGCAGTGCTAGAAGGCTAGCGGGGTCCGGGGAGCTGTTTTTT.

The V and J genes are TRBV6-1 and TRBJ2-7; a weak D match, TRBD1 (6 bases). Germline loops: CDR1 MNHNS, CDR2 SASEGT. The ends were cut back, 7 bases at V and 5 bases at J, with 15 bases in the middle. The CDR3 extends over 13 amino acids. The chain's CDR3 is CASNRDIWDEQYF. CDR3 DNA sequence: TGTGCCAGCAATCGGGACATTTGGGACGAGCAGTACTTC.

This clonotype was counted at least ten times. The DNA for the CDR3 is TGTGCCAGCAGTGAAGTCCGGGGGGCAGATACGCAGTATTTT. Translation gives CASSEVRGADTQYF. The gene calls are TRBV2 and TRBJ2-3, with 7 nucleotides matching TRBD2. This CDR3 spans 14 amino acids. CDR1 is SNHLY and CDR2 is FYNNEI in the germline V gene. V trimming: 1 base; J trimming: 4 bases; junction bases outside the gene matches: 2.

There are a few counts of this clonotype. The chain employs TRBV11-2 and TRBJ2-4, with D perhaps being TRBD1 or TRBD2 (6 bases each). The CDR3 contains 15 residues. Germline loops: CDR1 SGHAT, CDR2 FQNNGV. The germline V and J ends were trimmed by 5 bases and 2 bases, with 13 bases remaining between them. CDR3 sequence reads: CASSPIRGPKNIQYF. CDR3 bases: TGTGCCAGCAGCCCGATACGGGGGCCCAAAAACATTCAGTACTTC. Full variable domain (rest looked up from reference TRBV11-2 and TRBJ2-4): EAGVAQSPRYKIIEKRQSVAFWCNPISGHATLYWYQQILGQGPKLLIQFQNNGVVDDSQLPKDRFSAERLKGVDSTLKIQPAKLEDSAVYLCASSPIRGPKNIQYFGAGTRLSVL.

The V gene is TRBV6-2 or TRBV6-3, the J gene TRBJ2-2; 7 positions agree with TRBD2. There are 16 residues in the CDR3. The germline gives CDR1 MNHEY, CDR2 SVGEGT. Trimming at V came to 5 bases and at J to 5 bases, leaving 11 bases not matched to a gene. The CDR3 nucleotides read TGTGCCAGCAGTCAAACTAGCGAGGAAGTAACCGGGGAGCTGTTTTTT. Its protein product is CASSQTSEEVTGELFF.

CDR3 bases: TGTGCCAGCAGCCGGGTTACCTACGAGCAGTACTTC. Its protein is CASSRVTYEQYF. J is TRBJ2-7 and V is TRBV3-1, with D unclear. From germline, CDR1 is LGHDT and CDR2 YNNKEL (reference sequence). The CDR3 spans 12 residues. Trimming shortened V by 4 bases and J by 2 bases, and 6 bases separated the two germline ends.

The table lists this clonotype with many counts. The rearrangement links TRBV7-9 to TRBJ2-4; the D gene is possibly TRBD1 (6 bases). CDR1 and CDR2 (germline): SEHNR, FQNEAQ (reference sequence). V shed 1 base and J shed 7 bases, with 14 bases lying between them. This CDR3 has 15 amino acids. CDR3 in amino acids: CASSLELKGVNIQYF. The CDR3 bases are TGTGCCAGCAGCTTAGAACTGAAGGGGGTGAACATTCAGTACTTC.

This clonotype appeared a few times. This chain uses TRBV5-1 with TRBJ2-5; D remains ambiguous. Trimming took off 0 bases at V and 2 bases at J, with 8 bases between the two ends. The V gene's germline CDR1 is SGHRS and CDR2 YFSETQ. CDR3 size: 14 residues. DNA for the CDR3: TGCGCCAGCAGCTTGGCCGGTTATCAAGAGACCCAGTACTTC. This gives the protein CASSLAGYQETQYF.

The chain uses TRBV6-2 or TRBV6-3 and TRBJ1-2; D remains ambiguous. Germline CDR1 reads MNHEY; CDR2 reads SVGEGT. Trimming stripped 5 bases from V and 8 bases from J, with 15 bases between. CDR3 length: 13 residues. This CDR3 is CASSPPGSGGYTF. The CDR3 bases are TGTGCCAGCAGTCCCCCCGGGTCTGGCGGCTACACCTTC.

This clonotype was observed a handful of times. The V and J genes are TRBV5-1 and TRBJ1-1; D is ambiguous. Per the germline V gene, CDR1 is SGHRS and CDR2 is YFSETQ. This CDR3 comprises 15 residues. V shed 0 bases and J shed 2 bases, with 11 bases lying between them. The CDR3 here is CASSLAARPNTEAFF. The CDR3 nucleotides are TGCGCCAGCAGCTTGGCGGCCCGCCCAAACACTGAAGCTTTCTTT.

This clonotype was picked up a small number of times. This chain uses TRBV12-5 with TRBJ1-3; D possibly corresponds to TRBD1 (6 bases). Deletions cut 0 bases from V and 2 bases from J, with 17 bases between. The CDR3 extends over 18 amino acids. Germline assignment: CDR1 LGHNT and CDR2 FRNRAP. This CDR3 reads CASGLVLGGSLTGNTIYF. The CDR3 DNA reads TGTGCTAGTGGTTTGGTATTAGGGGGGAGCCTTACTGGAAACACCATATATTTT.

This clonotype was detected only a few times. CDR3 amino acids: CAIPSAGAYGYTF. The CDR3 DNA follows: TGTGCCATCCCTTCGGCAGGGGCCTATGGCTACACCTTC. This rearrangement joins TRBV10-3 to TRBJ1-2; maybe TRBD1 (6 bases). Trimming removed 8 bases from V and 4 bases from J, with 14 bases in between. The CDR3 runs to 13 residues. Germline assignment: CDR1 ENHRY and CDR2 SYGVKD.

V is TRBV24-1 and J is TRBJ2-7, with D tentatively TRBD1 or TRBD2 (5 bases each). The CDR3 has 13 amino acids. CDR1 and CDR2 (germline): KGHDR, SFDVKD. Trimming took off 5 bases at V and 5 bases at J, with 12 bases between the two ends. Here the CDR3 DNA reads TGTGCCACCAGTGGACAGTGGACTGACGAGCAGTACTTC. This sequence encodes CATSGQWTDEQYF.

This chain links TRBV15 with TRBJ1-1; D gene ambiguous. The CDR3 length is 15 residues. V lost 0 bases to trimming and J lost 2 bases, with 10 bases between them. Germline V gene data show CDR1 as LNHNV and CDR2 as YYDKDF (reference sequence). This chain's CDR3 is CATSRDTAGNTEAFF. In nucleotides, the CDR3 is TGTGCCACCAGCAGAGATACGGCGGGAAACACTGAAGCTTTCTTT.

On this clonotype: Being one base from a much bigger clone, this may be a read error. This chain uses TRBV7-9 with TRBJ2-7, with D hard to call. The last part of the DNA fits TRBJ2-1 better; the J call may be wrong. This CDR3 has 13 amino acids. Germline CDR1 SEHNR, CDR2 FQNEAQ (reference sequence). The CDR3 loop reads CASSLVQDYEQFF. Here the CDR3 DNA reads TGTGCCAGCAGCTTAGTGCAGGATTACGAGCAGTTCTTC.

This chain's CDR3 is CASTSPGELFF. The CDR3 DNA reads as TGTGCCAGCACAAGCCCCGGGGAGCTGTTTTTT. This rearrangement joins TRBV13 to TRBJ2-2; no clear D. The germline gives CDR1 PRHDT, CDR2 FYEKMQ (reference sequence). Trimming took 7 bases from V and 6 from J, leaving 6 bases between them. The CDR3 totals 11 residues.

This clonotype was seen only a few times. This chain connects TRBV28 to TRBJ2-1; D remains ambiguous. Germline V gene lookup returns CDR1 MDHEN and CDR2 SYDVKM. CDR3 size: 11 residues. V gave up 3 bases and J gave up 10 bases, with 7 bases separating them. CDR3 sequence (DNA): TGTGCCAGCAGTTTGCCCCAAGAGCAGTTCTTC. It yields the protein CASSLPQEQFF.

This clonotype has more than one count but fewer than ten. V and J are TRBV7-9 and TRBJ2-2; 11 nucleotides align to TRBD2. The V gene end was trimmed by 5 bases and the J gene end by 4 bases; junction bases not matched to a gene: 9. This CDR3 has 17 residues. CDR1 and CDR2 (germline): SEHNR, FQNEAQ (reference sequence). The CDR3 coding sequence is TGTGCCAGCAGCCCTAGACTAGCGGGGTCCACCACCGGGGAGCTGTTTTTT. It is translated as CASSPRLAGSTTGELFF.

The genes are TRBV5-1 and TRBJ2-7; 13 bases are a match to TRBD2. The CDR3 spans 16 residues. Germline V gives CDR1 SGHRS, CDR2 YFSETQ. V was pared by 4 bases and J by 3 bases, with 7 bases of the junction left unmatched. Here the CDR3 DNA reads TGCGCCAGCAGCCCGGGACTAGCGGGATCAGTCTACGAGCAGTACTTC. Translated: CASSPGLAGSVYEQYF.

This clonotype was picked up one time. The V call is TRBV24-1, the J call TRBJ2-3, with 9 bases lining up with TRBD1. The CDR3 runs to 17 residues. Germline V gene data show CDR1 as KGHDR and CDR2 as SFDVKD. J gave up 3 bases and V 3 bases, and 9 bases lay outside the gene matches. The CDR3 DNA is TGTGCCACCAGTGATCCCAGAGGACAGGGGAGTACAGATACGCAGTATTTT. Its protein product is CATSDPRGQGSTDTQYF.